This T cell receptor (beta chain) emerged from a study of blood T cell repertoires in COVID-19. Study-wide background: Acute and convalescent COVID-19 samples came from the United States, Italy and Spain. Sources were T cells, B-cell-depleted T cells, or PBMCs; the material itself was cDNA or gDNA.

As handled by the study authors: Nucleated cell number was recorded as an estimate derived from reference gene primer amplification. Profiling relied on immunoSEQ multiplex PCR, and the TCRdb table lists in-frame clones only, not all of them. The V and J calls and clone size are taken from that table; D and trimming were inferred from the DNA. Of 210,000 or so clones listed, 80% were seen once; the top ten hold about 4%. The germline gives CDR1 LGHDT, CDR2 YNNKEL (reference sequence). J lost 6 bases, V lost 3 bases, and 7 bases had no gene match. This CDR3 is 14 amino acids long. Participants were aged 18 to 89 years, lived in under 30 US areas, and enrolled virtually.

The sequence was obtained from a man between 25 and 39 years old with acute COVID-19. The chain recombines TRBV3-1 (or the pseudogene TRBV3-2) with TRBJ1-2, with TRBD1 identical over 7 bases. The sample comprised PBMCs or T cells enriched from blood (not recorded which). CDR3 sequence: CASSHSGTAHGYTF. The CDR3, as DNA: TGTGCCAGCAGCCATTCCGGGACAGCACATGGCTACACCTTC.